This record concerns one T cell receptor beta chain sequence. The clone's antigen remains unknown. Qualities for individual bases were not recorded, and no much larger clone is one base off. Libraries were constructed by 5' RACE. Sequenced using an Illumina HiSeq 2500. The second PCR ran for roughly 6 to 11 cycles and used a J-beta primer mix along with a sample-barcoded 5' primer. A unique molecular identifier was introduced onto each TCR beta cDNA molecule by a template-switch 5' adaptor carrying 12 random nucleotides. At least 2.5 million CDR3-containing paired-end reads were obtained from each sample. The Mint cDNA synthesis kit, primed by a TRBC-specific oligonucleotide, was used to synthesize first-strand cDNA from all RNA. Following uracil-DNA glycosylase treatment, all cDNA underwent a first 18-cycle PCR with the universal primers M1SS and BC2_uni_R. The published analysis was carried out like this. Each sample was normalized by randomly selecting 1 million high-quality reads, each carrying a distinct molecular identifier. Instead of being binned into consensus sequences, reads that shared molecular identifiers were thrown out. MiTCR, with a Q25 quality threshold and the strictest error-elimination algorithm, was used for CDR3 identification, clonotype clustering and error correction. Lower-bound total TCR beta diversity was estimated with a nonparametric unseen species model using Euler transformation. The public reads were reanalyzed by TCRdb: fastp trimming at Q25, MiXCR alignment, in-frame beta chains only. A single entry per CDR3 protein holds the most common genes and DNA from its merged rows. Here the V and J calls rest on TCRdb's processing, not on the authors' analysis. A total of approximately 800,000 distinct CDR3 sequences appear in this sample, roughly 25% of them only once. The ten top clones hold about 3% of the sample.

The data are from a study of blood T cells in healthy people across ages (dated by TCRdb to about 2015). Notes on the research overall: In model experiments, roughly one uniquely barcoded TCR beta cDNA molecule per two T cells was captured by template switching. Age-related changes in TCR beta repertoire diversity were measured in the study by deep sequencing normalized with unique cDNA molecular identifiers. Donors were grouped into four age groups: young (average roughly 16 years), middle-aged (over 35), aged (over 55) and long-lived (approximately 78). Two additional independent replicas of 1 million unique cDNA reads from the same blood draw were analyzed for two donors (one aged 18 to 30 and one aged 80 or older).

The junction carries 15 bases between V and J, which are trimmed by 5 bases and 5 bases respectively. CDR1 MNHEY and CDR2 SVGEGT were looked up in the germline V gene. The CDR3 contains 14 residues, cysteine and phenylalanine counted. Left in the record is the CDR3 DNA by itself, 42 bases read in frame from the first base. Donors were 35 to 40 systemically healthy Caucasian individuals from Russia aged 6 to 90 years. Each donor gave around 9.8 milliliters of peripheral blood, collected into EDTA-treated Vacutainer tubes. PBMCs were isolated by Ficoll-Paque density-gradient centrifugation, with at least 6.5 million obtained per sample. Total RNA, at least 6 micrograms per sample, was extracted from PBMCs with Trizol reagent. The percentages of naive CD45RAhigh/CD27high T cells were determined by flow cytometry on a PBMC aliquot from every donor. The investigation overall reported the following: There was a strong correlation between observed TCR beta diversity and the percentage of naive T cells measured by flow cytometry. Because the CMV infection status of the donors was unknown, age-related changes in expanded clonotypes may potentially have been confounded. Because profiling used bulk unsorted PBMCs, naive and antigen-experienced compartments could not be compared conclusively. As age increased, observed TCR beta diversity per million T cells dropped in a roughly linear way, and a significant reduction was already evident by age around 41. Total diversity estimates from one million sequenced T cells were considered lower bounds and underestimates. Compared with the aged group, more naive CD4+ T cells, fewer expanded clones and increased TCR diversity were shown by the long-lived group, suggesting age selection.

The same sample was also studied in work on T cells of mothers and their children. The second study's paper adds: Nine systemically healthy Caucasian individuals, comprising three mothers and their six children, were included as donors. cDNA synthesis used all of the extracted RNA, with around 1.4 ug of RNA in each 15 ul reaction. In the second PCR, the M1S primer added sample barcodes and 2-4 random nucleotides. Over 8 million TCR beta CDR3 reads were obtained for each mother, and approximately 2.9 million reads were obtained for each child. Thymic selection similarly shapes TCR recombination output in related and unrelated pairs, with minor effect from inherited differences. Normalized repertoire overlap was always found to be slightly, but never significantly, higher in related mother-child pairs than in unrelated mother-child pairs. With a sensitivity of approximately 96 clones per million clonotypes, no persistent microchimeric T cell clones were detected. In the study, deep NGS was used to compare the TCR beta repertoires of mothers and children, and features distinguishing related mother-child pairs from unrelated individuals were sought. On average, the children were approximately 12 +/- 4 years old, while the mothers were 40 +/- 4 years old. Libraries were sequenced on Illumina HiSeq 2000 with 100+100 nt paired-end reads after adapter ligation with NEBNext reagents. To prevent cross-contamination, the mother and child libraries were prepared a month apart and were sequenced in separate runs. Between roughly 500,000 and 2,300,000 distinct TCR beta clonotypes were identified per donor. Naive TCR beta clonotypes were estimated from low-frequency clonotypes matched to each donor's FACS-determined naive share, without sorting.

What was sequenced was blood. Here the chain combines TRBV6-2 or TRBV6-3 and TRBJ2-5; possibly the D gene is TRBD2, per 6 matching bases. This receptor was identified in a boy aged 5-17 years in good health. The DNA is TGTGCCAGCAGTCAGACTAGTCTGTGGGAGACCCAGTACTTC. Its protein is CASSQTSLWETQYF.